This T cell receptor (beta chain) was recorded in a study of blood T cell repertoires in COVID-19. The CDR3 sequence is 15 residues long. The V segment lost 6 bases and the J segment 8 bases; nucleotides outside the gene matches: 11. Germline loops: CDR1 MDHEN, CDR2 SYDVKM. Clones were read by immunoSEQ multiplex PCR, and TCRdb kept only the in-frame ones, dropping some. The table has 250,000 to 300,000 clones, 85% to 90% seen once. This clone appeared once. This sequence originates from a woman between 25 and 40 years old with COVID-19, enrolled during active disease. The sample comprised peripheral blood. J is TRBJ2-4 and V is TRBV28; 9 bases match TRBD2. CDR3 region: CASSPSGGPGDIQYF. For the CDR3, the DNA is TGTGCCAGCAGCCCAAGCGGGGGGCCGGGAGACATTCAGTACTTC.